This T cell receptor (beta chain) was identified in a study of long-term antiretroviral therapy in people with HIV. The study's findings and limits: Clones that expanded before ART (that is, prior to treatment) dominated the repertoire at all time points.

Version v3.0 of the immunoSEQ assay ran at survey level. Data came from immunoSEQ multiplex PCR; TCRdb stores just in-frame clones and leaves some out. The repertoire has approximately 27,000 clones, about 90% of them found once; the top ten carry roughly 3.6%. As regards this clone: What it recognizes is unknown.

The V end was cut by 0 bases, the J end by 4 bases, with 4 bases between. CDR3 length: 11 amino acids. The germline V gene encodes CDR1 DFQATT and CDR2 SNEGSKA (reference sequence). The sequencing here drew on unsorted PBMCs, taken 1.8 years after starting antiretroviral therapy. V and J are TRBV20-1 and TRBJ2-7; D remains ambiguous. The source is a young woman with HIV. The CDR3 protein is CSAREAYEQYF. Written as DNA, the CDR3 is TGCAGTGCTAGAGAGGCGTACGAGCAGTACTTC.